One and the same sample provided the 20 T cell receptor beta chains below, sequenced in a study of blood T cell repertoires in COVID-19 (dated by TCRdb to 2019 to 2021). Library generation was performed with the immunoSEQ multiplex PCR assay. TCRdb's version of the immuneACCESS table is confined to in-frame rearrangements and falls short of the full clone set. An unresolved V gene accounts for under half of the shortfall where checked; the remainder is of unknown origin. This sample comprises some 240,000 clones, more than 75% of them detected only once. The ten largest clones capture about 4.8% of the sample. Source material: peripheral blood. The receptors were gathered from a woman between 65 and 79 years old with COVID-19, enrolled during active disease.

This clone has just one count. The rearrangement uses TRBV10-1 and TRBJ1-3, with a weak D call TRBD1 (5 bases). Looked up from germline, CDR1 is WNHNN and CDR2 is SYGVQD (reference sequence). The V gene lost 6 bases and the J gene lost 0 bases, with 6 bases spanning the gap. The CDR3 loop spans 13 amino acids. CDR3 DNA: TGCGCCAGCAGGGACAACTCTGGAAACACCATATATTTT. It is translated as CASRDNSGNTIYF.

The chain couples TRBV27 to TRBJ1-3, with TRBD1 matching over 9 bases. CDR1 is MNHEY, CDR2 SMNVEV, per germline (reference sequence). This CDR3 comprises 19 residues. The J segment lost 0 bases and the V segment lost 4 bases, leaving 13 bases of the junction unmatched. In DNA, the CDR3 is TGTGCCAGCAGTTCATTCCCGGGACAGGGATCTCCCTCTGGAAACACCATATATTTT. Translated: CASSSFPGQGSPSGNTIYF.

V is TRBV5-1 and J is TRBJ2-4; TRBD1 might be the D (5 bases). Trimming shortened V by 4 bases and J by 3 bases, and 14 bases separated the two germline ends. CDR1 SGHRS and CDR2 YFSETQ come from the germline V gene. The CDR3 spans 15 residues. The CDR3 protein is CASSMGLVGKNIQYF. The CDR3 DNA is TGCGCCAGCAGCATGGGGCTAGTGGGCAAAAACATTCAGTACTTC.

This clone has just one count. The genes are TRBV28 and TRBJ2-1; D not resolved. V was trimmed by 3 bases and J by 6 bases, leaving 6 bases between them. The CDR3 loop spans 12 amino acids. Germline V gene data show CDR1 as MDHEN and CDR2 as SYDVKM. In nucleotides, the CDR3 is TGTGCCAGCAGTTTTGCGGTCAATGAGCAGTTCTTC. Translating gives CASSFAVNEQFF.

The chain couples TRBV7-6 to TRBJ2-1; 9 nucleotides line up with TRBD2. Germline lookup yields CDR1 SGHVS and CDR2 FNYEAQ. This CDR3 is built from 15 residues. Unmatched junction bases numbered 9, after V lost 5 bases and J lost 7 bases. This chain's CDR3 is CASSPGLAGRNEQFF. CDR3 bases: TGTGCCAGCAGCCCGGGACTAGCTGGTAGGAATGAGCAGTTCTTC. Together with reference TRBV7-6 and TRBJ2-1, the CDR3 gives the full variable domain: GAGVSQSPRYKVTKRGQDVALRCDPISGHVSLYWYRQALGQGPEFLTYFNYEAQQDKSGLPNDRFSAERPEGSISTLTIQRTEQRDSAMYRCASSPGLAGRNEQFFGPGTRLTVL.

The gene calls are TRBV24-1 and TRBJ2-1; 14 nucleotides match TRBD2. The CDR3 length is 16 residues. From germline, CDR1 is KGHDR and CDR2 SFDVKD. Germline trimming cut 1 base from V and 7 bases from J; bases unmatched to any gene: 2. In DNA form, the CDR3 reads TGTGCCACCAGTGATTTAGGACTAGCGGGAGGTAATGAGCAGTTCTTC. Protein: CATSDLGLAGGNEQFF.

This clone came up once. This rearrangement joins TRBV12-3 or TRBV12-4 to TRBJ1-6, with a weak D call TRBD1 (6 bases). V lost 7 bases to trimming and J lost 16 bases, with 20 bases between them. The CDR3 is made up of 13 amino acids. DNA of the CDR3: TGTGCCAGCACCCCAGGCGGGGGCCTACCGCTCCACTTT. The encoded protein is CASTPGGGLPLHF.

This clone appeared a single time. The chain combines TRBV19 with TRBJ2-1; 11 bases agree with TRBD2. Germline loops: CDR1 LNHDA, CDR2 SQIVND (reference sequence). V lost 3 bases and J lost 10; bases outside the gene matches: 5. The CDR3 contains 14 residues. CDR3 residues: CASSMTSGTGEQFF. The CDR3 DNA sequence: TGTGCCAGTAGTATGACTAGCGGGACAGGCGAGCAGTTCTTC.

The CDR3 is CASSLNLLSGSYNEQFF. CDR3 nucleotide sequence: TGTGCCAGCAGCTTAAATTTGTTGTCGGGGTCCTACAATGAGCAGTTCTTC. The J gene is TRBJ2-1, the V gene TRBV7-3; TRBD2 might be the D (5 bases). Trimming pared 1 base from V and 1 base from J, leaving 14 bases between. Germline assignment: CDR1 SGHTA and CDR2 FQGTGA. The CDR3 has 17 residues.

The genes are TRBV18 and TRBJ2-7, with TRBD1 matching 7 bases. Germline-derived CDR1 and CDR2 are KGHSH and LQKENI. The CDR3 runs 14 residues. After removal of 4 bases from V and 3 bases from J, the junction contained 6 bases not matched to a gene. The CDR3 region is CASSRTGADYEQYF. In DNA form, the CDR3 reads TGTGCCAGCTCACGCACAGGGGCCGACTACGAGCAGTACTTC.

The chain is built from TRBV28 and TRBJ2-7; no clear D. Germline values: CDR1 MDHEN, CDR2 SYDVKM. V lost 6 bases to trimming and J lost 4 bases, with 10 bases between them. The CDR3 loop spans 12 amino acids. The CDR3 nucleotides are TGTGCCAGCAGCCTACCGGGTTACGAGCAGTACTTC. It is translated as CASSLPGYEQYF.

This clone was seen a few times. This sequence joins TRBV9 and TRBJ2-5, with a possible D match to TRBD2 (5 bases). In germline, CDR1 is SGDLS, CDR2 YYNGEE. Trimming stripped 4 bases from V and 5 bases from J, with 18 bases between. The CDR3 runs 15 residues. CDR3 sequence reads: CASSISGILGETQYF. The CDR3 DNA follows: TGTGCCAGCAGCATTTCCGGGATCCTGGGGGAGACCCAGTACTTC. Full variable domain (outside the CDR3, taken from reference TRBV9 and TRBJ2-5): DSGVTQTPKHLITATGQRVTLRCSPRSGDLSVYWYQQSLDQGLQFLIQYYNGEERAKGNILERFSAQQFPDLHSELNLSSLELGDSALYFCASSISGILGETQYFGPGTRLLVL.

The CDR3 reads CASSQGGWSNQPQHF. CDR3 nucleotide sequence: TGTGCCAGCAGTCAAGGGGGCTGGAGCAATCAGCCCCAGCATTTT. The chain employs TRBV28 and TRBJ1-5; TRBD1 aligns across 7 bases. The CDR3 covers 15 residues. J lost 1 base, V lost 5 bases, and 5 bases had no gene match. Germline assignment: CDR1 MDHEN and CDR2 SYDVKM.

The chain couples TRBV28 to TRBJ2-3, with TRBD2 matching 8 bases. V lost 6 bases and J lost 3; bases outside the gene matches: 2. There are 13 residues in the CDR3. Germline V gives CDR1 MDHEN, CDR2 SYDVKM. This CDR3 reads CASSLAGTDTQYF. DNA of the CDR3: TGTGCCAGCAGCCTAGCGGGTACAGATACGCAGTATTTT.

The chain has TRBV6-5 and TRBJ1-2; 10 bases line up with TRBD1. The CDR3 has 15 amino acids. Germline V gene sequence: CDR1 MNHEY, CDR2 SVGAGI. V lost 6 bases and J lost 4; bases outside the gene matches: 8. In DNA, the CDR3 is TGTGCCAGCAGGACAGGGGGCGAGGGGGGCTATGGCTACACCTTC. Encoded protein: CASRTGGEGGYGYTF.

The chain recombines TRBV9 with TRBJ2-2, with 8 positions matching TRBD2. The germline CDR1 and CDR2 sequences are SGDLS and YYNGEE. The CDR3 consists of 15 residues. J was trimmed by 5 bases and V by 3 bases; bases with no gene match: 6. The CDR3 region is CASSGAAGVTGELFF. The CDR3 region has the DNA TGTGCCAGCAGCGGGGCAGCGGGAGTTACCGGGGAGCTGTTTTTT.

CDR3 nucleotides: TGTGCCGTGTCCTCTTCGGGGAGCTCCTACGAGCAGTACTTC. This translates into CAVSSSGSSYEQYF. The V call is TRBV10-3, the J call TRBJ2-7, with D perhaps TRBD2 (5 bases). Germline V gives CDR1 ENHRY, CDR2 SYGVKD. The CDR3 runs 14 residues. Trimming took 11 bases from V and 0 from J, leaving 17 bases between them.

This clone showed up just once. This chain connects TRBV6-6 to TRBJ1-3; unclear D gene. V dropped 2 bases and J dropped 4 bases, with 15 bases sitting between them. This CDR3 has 16 amino acids. Germline CDR1 MNHNY, CDR2 SVGAGI (reference sequence). CDR3 nucleotides: TGTGCCAGCAGTTACGCTCCCGGGTCGATCGGAAACACCATATATTTT. It codes for CASSYAPGSIGNTIYF.

Ten or more counts support this clone. J is TRBJ1-2 and V is TRBV2, with TRBD1 identical over 9 bases. CDR1 SNHLY and CDR2 FYNNEI come from the germline V gene. V lost 6 bases, J lost 4 bases, and 0 bases stayed unmatched. This CDR3 comprises 12 residues. The CDR3 nucleotides are TGTGCCAGCAGGGACAGGGGCTATGGCTACACCTTC. It translates to CASRDRGYGYTF.

The chain couples TRBV4-1 to TRBJ1-1, with TRBD1 identical over 7 bases. Germline V lookup: CDR1 MGHRA, CDR2 YSYEKL. With 3 bases clipped from V and 1 base from J, the junction kept 14 bases outside the gene matches. The CDR3 is 18 residues long. The CDR3 region is CASSHTAGAGTANTEAFF. DNA of the CDR3: TGCGCCAGCAGCCATACGGCAGGGGCCGGGACAGCGAACACTGAAGCTTTCTTT.